The entry below describes one T cell receptor beta chain. This sample was included in a study of T cell changes during pregnancy in multiple sclerosis. The CDR3 loop spans 15 amino acids. Per germline, CDR1 SGHVS and CDR2 FNYEAQ. Germline trimming cut 0 bases from V and 4 bases from J; bases unmatched to any gene: 3. Measured with immunoSEQ multiplex PCR; TCRdb has only the in-frame clones, and not every one. The table records 95,000 to 100,000 clones, around 92% of them present only once. This clonotype was obtained from a female donor with multiple sclerosis, enrolled in a pregnancy study. The sample was peripheral blood, taken in the second trimester of pregnancy. The J gene is TRBJ2-1, the V gene TRBV7-6; 7 bases are a match to TRBD1. This CDR3 reads CASSLAPGGYNEQFF. In DNA form, the CDR3 reads TGTGCCAGCAGCTTAGCGCCAGGGGGTTACAATGAGCAGTTCTTC.